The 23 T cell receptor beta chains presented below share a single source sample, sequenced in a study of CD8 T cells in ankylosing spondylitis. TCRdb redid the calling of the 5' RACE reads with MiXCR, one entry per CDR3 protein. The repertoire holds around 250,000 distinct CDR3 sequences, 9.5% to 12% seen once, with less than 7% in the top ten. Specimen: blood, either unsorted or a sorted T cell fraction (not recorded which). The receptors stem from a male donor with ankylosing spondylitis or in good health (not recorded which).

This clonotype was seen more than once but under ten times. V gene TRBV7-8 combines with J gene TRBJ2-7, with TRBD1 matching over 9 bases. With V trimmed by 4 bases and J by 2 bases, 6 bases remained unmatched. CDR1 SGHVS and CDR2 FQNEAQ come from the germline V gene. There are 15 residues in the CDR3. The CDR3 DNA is TGTGCCAGCAGCTCCGGACAGGGGCGCCCCTACGAGCAGTACTTC. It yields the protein CASSSGQGRPYEQYF.

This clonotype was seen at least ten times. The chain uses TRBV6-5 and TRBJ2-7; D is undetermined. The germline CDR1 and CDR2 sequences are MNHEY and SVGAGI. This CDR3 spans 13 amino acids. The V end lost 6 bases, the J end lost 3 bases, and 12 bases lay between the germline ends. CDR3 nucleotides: TGTGCCAGCAGATATTCGGCCAACTACGAGCAGTACTTC. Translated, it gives CASRYSANYEQYF.

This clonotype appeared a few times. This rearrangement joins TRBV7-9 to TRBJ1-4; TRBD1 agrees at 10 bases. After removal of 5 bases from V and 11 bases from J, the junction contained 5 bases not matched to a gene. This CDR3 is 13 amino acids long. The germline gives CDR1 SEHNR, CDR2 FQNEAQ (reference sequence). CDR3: CASSLGTGDKLFF. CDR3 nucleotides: TGTGCCAGCAGCCTCGGGACAGGGGACAAACTGTTTTTT.

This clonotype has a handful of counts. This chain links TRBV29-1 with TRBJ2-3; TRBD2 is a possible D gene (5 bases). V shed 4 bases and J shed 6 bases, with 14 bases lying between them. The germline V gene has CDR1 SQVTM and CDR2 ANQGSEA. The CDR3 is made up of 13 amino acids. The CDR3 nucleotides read TGCAGCGTTGCGGGGTACCCGGGGGATACGCAGTATTTT. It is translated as CSVAGYPGDTQYF.

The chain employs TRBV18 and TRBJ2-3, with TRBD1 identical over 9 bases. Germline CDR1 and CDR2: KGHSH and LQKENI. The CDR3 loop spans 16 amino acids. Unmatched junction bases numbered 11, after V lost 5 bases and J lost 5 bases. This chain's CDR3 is CASSSLRDRVLDTQYF. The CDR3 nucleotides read TGTGCCAGCTCATCACTACGGGACAGGGTATTAGATACGCAGTATTTT.

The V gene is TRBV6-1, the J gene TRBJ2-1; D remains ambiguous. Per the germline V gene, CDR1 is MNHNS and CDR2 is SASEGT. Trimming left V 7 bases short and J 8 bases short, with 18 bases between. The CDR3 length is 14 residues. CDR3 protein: CASKYRRLDDEQFF. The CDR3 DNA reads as TGTGCCAGCAAATACCGGCGGCTAGACGATGAGCAGTTCTTC.

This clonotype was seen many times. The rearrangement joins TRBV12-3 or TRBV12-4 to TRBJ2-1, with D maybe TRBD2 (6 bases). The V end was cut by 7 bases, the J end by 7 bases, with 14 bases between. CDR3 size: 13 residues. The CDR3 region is CASTPGASNEQFF. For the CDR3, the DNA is TGTGCCAGCACTCCGGGAGCGTCTAATGAGCAGTTCTTC.

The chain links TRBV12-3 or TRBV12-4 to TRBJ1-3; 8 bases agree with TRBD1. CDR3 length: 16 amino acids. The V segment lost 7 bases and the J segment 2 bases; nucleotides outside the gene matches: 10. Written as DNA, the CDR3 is TGTGCCAGCACCTGGACCCTGACAGGGGCTGGAAACACCATATATTTT. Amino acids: CASTWTLTGAGNTIYF.

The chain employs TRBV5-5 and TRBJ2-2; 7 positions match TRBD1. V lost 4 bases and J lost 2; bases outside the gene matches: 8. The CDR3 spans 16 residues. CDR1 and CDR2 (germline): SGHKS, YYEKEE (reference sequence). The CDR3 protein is CASSPTGTDNTGELFF. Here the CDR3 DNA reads TGTGCCAGCAGCCCAACCGGGACAGATAACACCGGGGAGCTGTTTTTT. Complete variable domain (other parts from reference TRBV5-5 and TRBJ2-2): DAGVTQSPTHLIKTRGQQVTLRCSPISGHKSVSWYQQVLGQGPQFIFQYYEKEERGRGNFPDRFSARQFPNYSSELNVNALLLGDSALYLCASSPTGTDNTGELFFGEGSRLTVL.

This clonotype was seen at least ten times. The CDR3 sequence: CATSRDRRLTNEKLFF. The CDR3 region has the DNA TGTGCCACCAGCAGAGATCGTAGATTAACTAATGAAAAACTGTTTTTT. The chain joins TRBV15 to TRBJ1-4; no clear D. The CDR3 contains 16 residues. Trimming took off 0 bases at V and 1 base at J, with 9 bases between the two ends. The V gene's germline CDR1 is LNHNV and CDR2 YYDKDF (reference sequence).

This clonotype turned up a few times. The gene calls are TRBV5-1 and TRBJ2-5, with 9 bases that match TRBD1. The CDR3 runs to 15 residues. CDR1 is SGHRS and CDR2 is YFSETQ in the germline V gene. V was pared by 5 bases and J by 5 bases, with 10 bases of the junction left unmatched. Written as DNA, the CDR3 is TGCGCCAGCAGTCGTTTCGACAGGGGGGTCGAGACCCAGTACTTC. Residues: CASSRFDRGVETQYF. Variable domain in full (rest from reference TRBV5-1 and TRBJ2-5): KAGVTQTPRYLIKTRGQQVTLSCSPISGHRSVSWYQQTPGQGLQFLFEYFSETQRNKGNFPGRFSGRQFSNSRSEMNVSTLELGDSALYLCASSRFDRGVETQYFGPGTRLLVL.

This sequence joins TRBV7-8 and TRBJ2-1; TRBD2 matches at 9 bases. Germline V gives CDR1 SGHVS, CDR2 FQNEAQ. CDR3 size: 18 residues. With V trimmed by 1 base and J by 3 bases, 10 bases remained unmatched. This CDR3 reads CASSLGVLAGNLYNEQFF. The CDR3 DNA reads TGTGCCAGCAGCTTAGGGGTTCTAGCGGGGAACCTCTACAATGAGCAGTTCTTC.

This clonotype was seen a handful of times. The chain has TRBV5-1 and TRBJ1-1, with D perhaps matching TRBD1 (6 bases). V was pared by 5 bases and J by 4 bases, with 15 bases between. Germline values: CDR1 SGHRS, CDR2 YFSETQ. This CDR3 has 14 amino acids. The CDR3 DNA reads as TGCGCCAGCAGTTACAGGGAAATATCCACTGAAGCTTTCTTT. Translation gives CASSYREISTEAFF. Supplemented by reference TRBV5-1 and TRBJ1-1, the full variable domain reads KAGVTQTPRYLIKTRGQQVTLSCSPISGHRSVSWYQQTPGQGLQFLFEYFSETQRNKGNFPGRFSGRQFSNSRSEMNVSTLELGDSALYLCASSYREISTEAFFGQGTRLTVV.

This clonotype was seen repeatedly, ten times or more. The CDR3 nucleotides are TGCAGTGCTAGAGATACAAGGGGGGTGAACACTGAAGCTTTCTTT. Protein product: CSARDTRGVNTEAFF. The rearrangement uses TRBV20-1 and TRBJ1-1, with a weak D call TRBD1 (6 bases). This CDR3 region has 15 residues. CDR1 is DFQATT and CDR2 is SNEGSKA in the germline V gene (reference sequence). Trimming cost V 0 bases and J 0 bases, with 11 bases left between them.

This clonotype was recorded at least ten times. CDR3 nucleotides: TGCGCCAGCAGCTGGGGGGGTGATAGCGATTACGAGCAGTACTTC. It is translated as CASSWGGDSDYEQYF. This chain joins TRBV5-1 and TRBJ2-7, with 7 positions matching TRBD2. From germline, CDR1 is SGHRS and CDR2 YFSETQ. Germline trimming cut 3 bases from V and 4 bases from J; bases unmatched to any gene: 10. The CDR3 is 15 residues long.

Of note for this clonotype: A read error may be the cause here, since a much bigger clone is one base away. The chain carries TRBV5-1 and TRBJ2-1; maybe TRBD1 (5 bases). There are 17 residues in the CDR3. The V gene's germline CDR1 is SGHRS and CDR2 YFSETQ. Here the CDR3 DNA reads TGCGCCAGCAGCTTGGGGGGCACATCGAGCTCCTACAATGAGCAGTCCTTC. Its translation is CASSLGGTSSSYNEQSF.

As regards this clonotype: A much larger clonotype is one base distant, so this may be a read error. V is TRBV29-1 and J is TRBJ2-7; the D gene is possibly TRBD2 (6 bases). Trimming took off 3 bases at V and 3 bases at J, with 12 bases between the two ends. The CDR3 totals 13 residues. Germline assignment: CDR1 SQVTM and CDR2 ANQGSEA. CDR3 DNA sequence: TGCAGCGTTGATCCGGGAGAGGGCTACGAGCAGTACTTC. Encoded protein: CSVDPGEGYEQYF.

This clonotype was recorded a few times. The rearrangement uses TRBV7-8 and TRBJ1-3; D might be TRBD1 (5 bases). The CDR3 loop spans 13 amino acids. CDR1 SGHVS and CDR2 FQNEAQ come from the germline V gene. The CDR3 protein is CAVGRDPGNTIYF. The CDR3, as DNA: TGTGCAGTGGGACGGGATCCTGGAAACACCATATATTTT. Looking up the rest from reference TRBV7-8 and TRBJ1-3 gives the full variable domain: GAGVSQSPRYKVAKRGQDVALRCDPISGHVSLFWYQQALGQGPEFLTYFQNEAQLDKSGLPSDRFFAERPEGSVSTLKIQRTQQEDSAVYLCAVGRDPGNTIYFGEGSWLTVV.

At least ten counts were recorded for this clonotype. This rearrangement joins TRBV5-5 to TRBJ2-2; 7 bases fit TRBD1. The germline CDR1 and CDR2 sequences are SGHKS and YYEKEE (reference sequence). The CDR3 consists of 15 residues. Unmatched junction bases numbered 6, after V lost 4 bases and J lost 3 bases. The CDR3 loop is CASSPRTGDTGELFF. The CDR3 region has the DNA TGTGCCAGCAGCCCAAGGACAGGCGACACCGGGGAGCTGTTTTTT.

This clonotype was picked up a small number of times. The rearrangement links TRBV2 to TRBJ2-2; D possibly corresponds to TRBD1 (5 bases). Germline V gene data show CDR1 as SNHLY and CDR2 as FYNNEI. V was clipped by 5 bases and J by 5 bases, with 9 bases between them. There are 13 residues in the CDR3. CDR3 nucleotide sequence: TGTGCCAGCAGTCCGACAGCAACCGGGGAGCTGTTTTTT. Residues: CASSPTATGELFF. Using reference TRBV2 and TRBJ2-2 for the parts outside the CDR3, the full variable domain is EPEVTQTPSHQVTQMGQEVILRCVPISNHLYFYWYRQILGQKVEFLVSFYNNEISEKSEIFDDQFSVERPDGSNFTLKIRSTKLEDSAMYFCASSPTATGELFFGEGSRLTVL.

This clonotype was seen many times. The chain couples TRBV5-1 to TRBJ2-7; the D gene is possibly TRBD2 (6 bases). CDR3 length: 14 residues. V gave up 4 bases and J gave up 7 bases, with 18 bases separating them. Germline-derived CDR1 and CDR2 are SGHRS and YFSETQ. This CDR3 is CASSPTGEVWEQYF. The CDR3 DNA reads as TGCGCCAGCAGCCCGACGGGGGAAGTGTGGGAGCAGTACTTC.

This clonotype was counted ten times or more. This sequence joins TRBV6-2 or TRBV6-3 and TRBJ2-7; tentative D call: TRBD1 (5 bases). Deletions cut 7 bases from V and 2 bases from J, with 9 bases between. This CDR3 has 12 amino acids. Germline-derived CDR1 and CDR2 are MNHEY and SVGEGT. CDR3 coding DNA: TGTGCCAGCAATGGACAAGCCTACGAGCAGTACTTC. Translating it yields CASNGQAYEQYF.

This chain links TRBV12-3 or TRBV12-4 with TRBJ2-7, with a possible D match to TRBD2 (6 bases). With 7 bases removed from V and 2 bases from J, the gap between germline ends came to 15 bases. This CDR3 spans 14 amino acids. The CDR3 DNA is TGTGCCAGCATCCTGGGCCCGGGGGCCTACGAGCAGTACTTC. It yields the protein CASILGPGAYEQYF.